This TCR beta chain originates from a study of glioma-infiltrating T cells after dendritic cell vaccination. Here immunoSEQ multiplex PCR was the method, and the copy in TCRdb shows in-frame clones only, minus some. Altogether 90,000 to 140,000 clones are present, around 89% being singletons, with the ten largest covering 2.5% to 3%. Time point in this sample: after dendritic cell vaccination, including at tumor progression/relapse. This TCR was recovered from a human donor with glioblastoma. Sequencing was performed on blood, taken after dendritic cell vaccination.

CDR3 in DNA: TGTGCCTGGAGGGGTAACGGGAGGGCGGGGACCCAGTACTTC. The encoded protein is CAWRGNGRAGTQYF. The rearrangement uses TRBV30 and TRBJ2-5, with TRBD2 identical over 8 bases. CDR3 size: 14 residues. With V trimmed by 3 bases and J by 7 bases, 10 bases remained unmatched. The germline CDR1 and CDR2 sequences are GTSNPN and SVGIG (reference sequence).